The T cell receptor (beta chain) under discussion was sequenced for a study of shared T cell receptors in the human thymus. The CDR3 spans 15 residues. Looked up from germline, CDR1 is SGHAT and CDR2 is FQNNGV. V lost 3 bases and J lost 1, with 13 bases in between. Profiled with immunoSEQ multiplex PCR; TCRdb holds only in-frame clones, not every one. The repertoire holds about 660,000 clones, with more than 70% as singletons. These records were also assigned to another study, of human thymus T cells. According to that study: The donor group consisted of healthy Finnish infants who were having corrective surgery for congenital heart defects. Resections from corrective heart surgery provided thymus tissue. There appeared to be biased usage of V and J genes in thymic and blood repertoires. Related reports documented highly overlapping thymic repertoires among unrelated individuals.

Sequencing was performed on thymocytes. The sequence was obtained from a boy under three years old with a congenital heart defect. V gene TRBV11-2 combines with J gene TRBJ2-7; tentatively, D is TRBD1 (6 bases). The CDR3, as DNA: TGTGCCAGCAGCTTCCGGGACATCGCATCCTACGAGCAGTACTTC. Its translation is CASSFRDIASYEQYF.